These T cell receptor beta chains were read from a single sample in a study of T cells in Graves' hyperthyroidism and ophthalmopathy. In TCRdb, the multiplex PCR reads were re-called with MiXCR into one record per CDR3 protein. Counted here are hundreds of thousands of distinct CDR3 sequences, around 19% occurring once; the ten biggest clones make up approximately 15%. The sequencing sample was made of blood. The origin of the receptors is a woman aged 45-59 years with Graves' hyperthyroidism that later progressed to Graves' ophthalmopathy. The CDR3 runs from the conserved cysteine through the conserved F or W. D genes are given only for firm matches. Size values are once, few and many counts, or a class for expanded clones, and some rows have none.

clone size,D gene,V gene,J gene,CDR3 protein,CDR3 DNA
many,TRBD2,TRBV7-2,TRBJ2-1,CASSLGGGTRANEQFF,TGTGCCAGCAGCTTAGGGGGGGGGACTCGGGCGAATGAGCAGTTCTTC
many,.,TRBV6-1,TRBJ2-2,CASSDEGGELFF,TGTGCCAGCAGTGATGAAGGCGGGGAGCTGTTTTTT
many,TRBD2,TRBV27,TRBJ2-1,CASSLLASRLAGDHNEQFF,TGTGCCAGCAGTTTATTGGCCTCACGACTAGCGGGGGACCACAATGAGCAGTTCTTC
.,TRBD2,TRBV19,TRBJ2-3,CASSIPSGGRTDTQYF,TGTGCCAGTAGTATACCTAGCGGGGGGCGAACAGATACGCAGTATTTT
many,TRBD1,TRBV2,TRBJ2-2,CASSEDRGPVGELFF,TGTGCCAGCAGTGAGGACAGGGGGCCGGTCGGGGAGCTGTTTTTT
few,.,TRBV27,TRBJ2-7,CASSSARTTDEQYF,TGTGCCAGCAGTTCCGCCCGGACAACAGACGAGCAGTACTTC
few,TRBD1,TRBV9,TRBJ1-3,CASSVVSGGTGQGNTIYF,TGTGCCAGCAGCGTAGTTTCCGGTGGGACAGGGCAAGGAAACACCATATATTTT
many,.,TRBV10-3,TRBJ2-1,CAISEGVSYNEQFF,TGTGCCATCAGTGAAGGGGTCTCCTACAATGAGCAGTTCTTC
many,TRBD1,TRBV2,TRBJ1-5,CASRGQGADSNQPQHF,TGTGCCAGCAGGGGACAGGGGGCCGATAGCAATCAGCCCCAGCATTTT
many,.,TRBV2,TRBJ2-3,CASRPGTSTDTQYF,TGTGCCAGCCGCCCAGGGACTAGCACAGATACGCAGTATTTT
few,TRBD1,TRBV30,TRBJ1-4,CAWSLGQGNEKLFF,TGTGCCTGGAGTCTGGGACAGGGTAATGAAAAACTGTTTTTT
many,.,TRBV5-8,TRBJ2-7,CASRPGHQRYEQYF,TGTGCCAGCAGGCCGGGACACCAACGCTACGAGCAGTACTTC
many,.,TRBV2,TRBJ2-7,CASSEARRGPYEQYF,TGTGCCAGCAGTGAAGCGCGCAGGGGCCCCTACGAGCAGTACTTC
few,.,TRBV9,TRBJ2-3,CASSVEDGSDTQYF,TGTGCCAGCAGCGTAGAGGACGGTTCAGATACGCAGTATTTT
few,TRBD1,TRBV18,TRBJ1-5,CASSPSLGGAGNQPQHF,TGTGCCAGCTCACCTAGCTTAGGGGGCGCGGGCAATCAGCCCCAGCATTTT
few,TRBD1,TRBV10-3,TRBJ1-4,CATTGGTNEKLFF,TGTGCCACTACAGGGGGCACTAATGAAAAACTGTTTTTT
many,TRBD1,TRBV5-1,TRBJ2-2,CASSLAQGANTGELFF,TGCGCCAGCAGCTTGGCCCAGGGGGCGAACACCGGGGAGCTGTTTTTT
.,.,TRBV6-2/TRBV6-3,TRBJ2-1,CASSYIRTYNEQFF,TGTGCCAGCAGTTACATAAGGACATACAATGAGCAGTTCTTC
few,.,TRBV6-1,TRBJ1-1,CASRGTIGAEAFF,TGTGCCAGCAGAGGGACGATAGGGGCTGAAGCTTTCTTT
many,.,TRBV11-2,TRBJ1-3,CASSPRSSLSGNTIYF,TGTGCCAGCAGCCCAAGGAGCAGCCTCTCTGGAAACACCATATATTTT
.,.,TRBV6-5,TRBJ2-5,CASSYGAGWNQTQYF,TGTGCCAGCAGTTACGGGGCAGGGTGGAACCAGACCCAGTACTTC
.,TRBD1,TRBV19,TRBJ2-5,CASSTRDSGVGETQYF,TGTGCCAGTAGTACCCGGGACAGCGGAGTTGGAGAGACCCAGTACTTC
.,.,TRBV19,TRBJ1-1,CASSIGPDTEAFF,TGTGCCAGTAGTATCGGACCGGACACTGAAGCTTTCTTT
many,.,TRBV20-1,TRBJ2-7,CSARDLTGTPGDEQYF,TGCAGTGCTAGAGACCTAACCGGGACCCCTGGAGACGAGCAGTACTTC
few,.,TRBV4-1,TRBJ2-1,CASSQGHVYNEQFF,TGCGCCAGCAGCCAGGGACACGTCTACAATGAGCAGTTCTTC
.,.,TRBV6-1,TRBJ1-3,CASSAVGADSGNTIYF,TGTGCCAGCAGCGCGGTGGGGGCGGACTCTGGAAACACCATATATTTT
few,.,TRBV5-8,TRBJ1-5,CASSRTPDQPQHF,TGTGCCAGCAGCCGAACTCCGGATCAGCCCCAGCATTTT
.,TRBD2,TRBV11-2,TRBJ2-5,CASSSTTSGGGQETQYF,TGTGCCAGCAGCTCAACGACTAGCGGGGGGGGCCAAGAGACCCAGTACTTC
.,.,TRBV10-3,TRBJ1-2,CAIRARDYGYTF,TGTGCCATCAGGGCGAGGGACTATGGCTACACCTTC
.,.,TRBV4-1,TRBJ2-7,CASSQTTHYEQYF,TGCGCCAGCAGCCAAACGACCCACTACGAGCAGTACTTC
few,.,TRBV10-3,TRBJ2-4,CAISESGGATGAKNIQYF,TGTGCCATCAGTGAGTCAGGGGGGGCCACGGGGGCCAAAAACATTCAGTACTTC
.,TRBD1,TRBV10-1,TRBJ2-1,CAMPTGAVSYNEQFF,TGCGCCATGCCGACAGGGGCTGTATCCTACAATGAGCAGTTCTTC
many,TRBD1,TRBV5-1,TRBJ1-1,CASSTDRGLGEAFF,TGCGCCAGCAGCACTGACAGGGGATTAGGTGAAGCTTTCTTT
.,.,TRBV6-1,TRBJ1-2,CASSERGRQHYGYTF,TGTGCCAGCAGTGAACGGGGTCGTCAACACTATGGCTACACCTTC
many,.,TRBV28,TRBJ2-7,CASTGTQGFSYEQYF,TGTGCCAGCACGGGAACACAGGGTTTCTCCTACGAGCAGTACTTC
.,.,TRBV6-2/TRBV6-3,TRBJ2-3,CASSYLDATDTQYF,TGTGCCAGCAGTTATTTGGACGCCACAGATACGCAGTATTTT
few,.,TRBV6-2/TRBV6-3,TRBJ1-3,CASGRTSGNTIYF,TGTGCCAGCGGGAGGACCTCTGGAAACACCATATATTTT